Reported below is one T cell receptor (beta chain). Trimming took off 4 bases at V and 6 bases at J, with 12 bases between the two ends. Germline values: CDR1 MGHRA, CDR2 YSYEKL. This CDR3 is built from 14 residues. The sample comes from a study of ipilimumab plus nivolumab after autologous stem cell transplantation. The repertoire was sequenced with immunoSEQ multiplex PCR; TCRdb's copy has only in-frame clones and lacks some. Of 3,000 or so clones in the sample, around 80% were seen once. This TCR came from a male donor with multiple myeloma. The chain couples TRBV4-1 to TRBJ1-4; the D gene is possibly TRBD1 (6 bases). The sequenced sample was PBMCs, obtained in a trial of ipilimumab plus nivolumab as post-transplant consolidation. The CDR3 region is CASSLGQTDEKLFF. The CDR3 region has the DNA TGCGCCAGCAGCCTAGGACAGACGGATGAAAAACTGTTTTTT.